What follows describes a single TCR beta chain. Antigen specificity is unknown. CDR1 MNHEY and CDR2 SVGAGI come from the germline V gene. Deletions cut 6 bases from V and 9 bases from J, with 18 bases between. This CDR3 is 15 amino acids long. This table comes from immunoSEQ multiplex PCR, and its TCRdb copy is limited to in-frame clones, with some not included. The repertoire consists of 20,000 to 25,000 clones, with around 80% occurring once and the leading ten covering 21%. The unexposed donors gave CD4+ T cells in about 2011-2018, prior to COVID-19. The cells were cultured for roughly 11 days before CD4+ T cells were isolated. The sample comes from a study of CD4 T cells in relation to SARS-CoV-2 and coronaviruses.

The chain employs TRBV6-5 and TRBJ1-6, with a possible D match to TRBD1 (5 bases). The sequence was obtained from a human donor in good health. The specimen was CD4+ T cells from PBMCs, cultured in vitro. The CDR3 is CASSPGPGGSSPLHF. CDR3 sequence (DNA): TGTGCCAGCAGCCCCGGACCCGGGGGTAGTTCACCCCTCCACTTT.